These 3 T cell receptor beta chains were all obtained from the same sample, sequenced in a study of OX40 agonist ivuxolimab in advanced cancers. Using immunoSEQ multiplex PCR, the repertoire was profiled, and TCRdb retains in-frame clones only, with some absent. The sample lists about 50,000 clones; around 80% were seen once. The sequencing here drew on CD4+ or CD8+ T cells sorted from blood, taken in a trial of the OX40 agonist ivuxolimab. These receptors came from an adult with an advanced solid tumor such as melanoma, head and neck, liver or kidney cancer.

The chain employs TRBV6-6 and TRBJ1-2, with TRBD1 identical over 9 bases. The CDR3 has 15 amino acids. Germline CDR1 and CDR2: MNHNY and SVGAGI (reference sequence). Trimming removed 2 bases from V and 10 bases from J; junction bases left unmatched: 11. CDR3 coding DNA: TGTGCCAGCAGTTACCGGGGACAGGGCGGGTTAGTCTACACCTTC. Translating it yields CASSYRGQGGLVYTF.

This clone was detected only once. The CDR3 protein is CASSHPSSGRGQETQYF. CDR3 bases: TGTGCCAGCAGCCACCCCTCTAGCGGGAGGGGTCAAGAGACCCAGTACTTC. The V and J genes are TRBV7-9 and TRBJ2-5; 12 positions match TRBD2. After removal of 5 bases from V and 2 bases from J, the junction contained 9 bases not matched to a gene. Germline V lookup: CDR1 SEHNR, CDR2 FQNEAQ (reference sequence). The CDR3 spans 17 residues. Drawing the rest from reference TRBV7-9 and TRBJ2-5, the complete variable domain is DTGVSQNPRHKITKRGQNVTFRCDPISEHNRLYWYRQTLGQGPEFLTYFQNEAQLEKSRLLSDRFSAERPKGSFSTLEIQRTEQGDSAMYLCASSHPSSGRGQETQYFGPGTRLLVL.

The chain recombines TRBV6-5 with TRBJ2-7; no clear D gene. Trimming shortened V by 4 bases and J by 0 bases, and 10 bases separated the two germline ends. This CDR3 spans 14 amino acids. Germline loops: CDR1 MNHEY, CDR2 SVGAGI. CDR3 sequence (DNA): TGTGCCAGCAGTTTTGACATTGGCTCCTACGAGCAGTACTTC. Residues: CASSFDIGSYEQYF.